The 18 T cell receptor beta chains in this list originate from one sample, sequenced in a study of CD8+ T cells in alopecia areata (dated by TCRdb to 2016 to 2019). Interpreted using the paper, the time point label stands for: about four weeks on oral tofacitinib. The label giving this sample's treatment or condition can be read as: oral pan-JAK inhibitor, 5-10 mg twice daily. Library preparation used the immunoSEQ multiplex PCR assay. To provide template for TCR sequencing, every sample had RNA extracted and reverse transcribed into cDNA. The clones in this table, taken by TCRdb from immuneACCESS, are in-frame only. Not every clone is retained; where verified, under half of the shortfall comes from an unresolved V gene, and the cause of the rest is unknown. The sample data list roughly 200,000 clones, and approximately 60% of these were observed just once. Less than 3.5% of the sample comes from the top ten.

The sequencing here drew on CD4+ T cells sorted from blood, taken at week 4, from a patient treated with tofacitinib. The receptors shown here come from a human donor with alopecia areata.

The chain combines TRBV5-4 with TRBJ1-4, with 12 bases aligning to TRBD1. The V gene's germline CDR1 is SGHNT and CDR2 YYREEE (reference sequence). The trim removed 4 bases at V and 3 bases at J, leaving 4 bases unmatched. The CDR3 is 16 residues long. CDR3 region: CASSAGQGAANEKLFF. The CDR3 nucleotides read TGTGCCAGCAGCGCGGGACAGGGGGCAGCTAATGAAAAACTGTTTTTT.

The chain recombines TRBV28 with TRBJ2-1; D possibly matches TRBD1 or TRBD2 (5 bases each). The germline gives CDR1 MDHEN, CDR2 SYDVKM. Deletions cut 7 bases from V and 3 bases from J, with 16 bases between. The CDR3 length is 15 residues. The CDR3 region is CASIPGTGDYNEQFF. The CDR3 DNA is TGTGCCAGCATCCCCGGGACGGGCGACTACAATGAGCAGTTCTTC.

The rearrangement uses TRBV9 and TRBJ1-2; 8 bases align to TRBD1. Germline V CDR1 and CDR2: SGDLS, YYNGEE. The V gene end was trimmed by 5 bases and the J gene end by 4 bases; junction bases not matched to a gene: 4. The length of the CDR3 is 13 residues. The CDR3 DNA reads TGTGCCAGCAGTGATGACAGGGGCTATGGCTACACCTTC. Translation gives CASSDDRGYGYTF.

The rearrangement joins TRBV27 to TRBJ1-2; maybe TRBD1 (5 bases). V dropped 2 bases and J dropped 6 bases, with 16 bases sitting between them. CDR3 length: 15 amino acids. Looked up from germline, CDR1 is MNHEY and CDR2 is SMNVEV (reference sequence). CDR3 region: CASSLRDLSRDGYTF. The CDR3 DNA follows: TGTGCCAGCAGTTTACGGGACCTTTCCAGGGATGGCTACACCTTC.

The chain carries TRBV6-1 and TRBJ2-7; D call uncertain. Germline V lookup: CDR1 MNHNS, CDR2 SASEGT. The V gene lost 4 bases and the J gene lost 4 bases, with 5 bases spanning the gap. CDR3 length equals 11 residues. The CDR3 coding sequence is TGTGCCAGCAGTGGGATGTACGAGCAGTACTTC. It encodes CASSGMYEQYF.

This sequence joins TRBV4-1 and TRBJ1-6; unclear D gene. Germline CDR1 reads MGHRA; CDR2 reads YSYEKL. CDR3 length: 13 residues. V was trimmed by 0 bases and J by 7 bases, leaving 4 bases between them. CDR3 loop: CASSQEINSPLHF. The CDR3 DNA reads TGCGCCAGCAGCCAAGAAATAAATTCACCCCTCCACTTT.

The chain couples TRBV5-1 to TRBJ2-3; TRBD2 matches at 9 bases. J gave up 2 bases and V 0 bases, and 10 bases lay outside the gene matches. From germline, CDR1 is SGHRS and CDR2 YFSETQ. This CDR3 region has 18 residues. The CDR3 bases are TGCGCCAGCAGCTTGGCCCCCAGCGGGGGGACGATCACAGATACGCAGTATTTT. Protein sequence: CASSLAPSGGTITDTQYF.

The rearrangement links TRBV29-1 to TRBJ1-1; a possible D gene is TRBD1 (6 bases). Germline values: CDR1 SQVTM, CDR2 ANQGSEA. The CDR3 has 14 residues. The germline V and J ends were trimmed by 6 bases and 1 base, with 15 bases remaining between them. CDR3: CSVGTQGRNTEAFF. The CDR3, as DNA: TGCAGCGTAGGGACCCAGGGGCGGAACACTGAAGCTTTCTTT.

As to this clone: Sequence at one end of the junction differs from germline and may be a read error. The chain links TRBV20-1 to TRBJ1-1, with a weak D call TRBD1 (5 bases). The CDR3 extends over 11 amino acids. From germline, CDR1 is DFQATT and CDR2 SNEGSKA (reference sequence). The CDR3 spells CSAIGSGWTSF. In DNA, the CDR3 is TGCAGTGCTATAGGGTCAGGGTGGACGAGCTTT.

In its sample, this clone was seen a few times. This rearrangement joins TRBV29-1 to TRBJ2-5; TRBD2 aligns across 8 bases. CDR3 size: 15 residues. The germline V gene has CDR1 SQVTM and CDR2 ANQGSEA. J gave up 5 bases and V 3 bases, and 11 bases lay outside the gene matches. CDR3 nucleotide sequence: TGCAGCGTTGATAAAATAGCGGGGATGGGGGAGACCCAGTACTTC. Amino acids: CSVDKIAGMGETQYF.

This chain uses TRBV7-2 with TRBJ1-2; D may be TRBD1 (5 bases). CDR1 is SGHTA, CDR2 FQGNSA, per germline. CDR3 length: 14 amino acids. Trimming pared 5 bases from V and 2 bases from J, leaving 12 bases between. CDR3 sequence (DNA): TGTGCCAGCAGCCGAGCCCAGGGAAACTATGGCTACACCTTC. This codes for CASSRAQGNYGYTF.

This clone was detected a few times. The genes are TRBV29-1 and TRBJ2-7; D not certain. The CDR3 has 16 amino acids. V lost 2 bases and J lost 0, with 17 bases in between. Germline V gene sequence: CDR1 SQVTM, CDR2 ANQGSEA. CDR3 amino acids: CSVEIVVGPASYEQYF. The CDR3 bases are TGCAGCGTTGAAATAGTGGTTGGGCCAGCCTCCTACGAGCAGTACTTC.

The rearrangement links TRBV6-1 to TRBJ2-7; TRBD2 is a possible D gene (6 bases). The CDR3 extends over 14 amino acids. Looked up from germline, CDR1 is MNHNS and CDR2 is SASEGT. The ends were cut back, 2 bases at V and 3 bases at J, with 11 bases in the middle. The CDR3 bases are TGTGCCAGCAGTGAACCGGGACTTCTCTACGAGCAGTACTTC. Encoded protein: CASSEPGLLYEQYF.

The chain recombines TRBV29-1 with TRBJ2-3; no clear D. V lost 4 bases and J lost 3, with 14 bases in between. The CDR3 extends over 14 amino acids. Germline values: CDR1 SQVTM, CDR2 ANQGSEA. The CDR3 DNA is TGCAGCGTTGGGCAAACCAGAACGACAGATACGCAGTATTTT. This sequence encodes CSVGQTRTTDTQYF.

This chain links TRBV29-1 with TRBJ2-2; D is ambiguous. This CDR3 contains 14 residues. Between the trimmed V and J ends, which lost 7 bases and 4 bases, there was a span of 16 bases. The germline V gene encodes CDR1 SQVTM and CDR2 ANQGSEA. Written as DNA, the CDR3 is TGCAGCGCCGCTCTTCGGTCTGGCACCGGGGAGCTGTTTTTT. It encodes CSAALRSGTGELFF.

The gene calls are TRBV5-1 and TRBJ2-5, with a weak D call TRBD1 (6 bases). Germline values: CDR1 SGHRS, CDR2 YFSETQ. Trimming took off 4 bases at V and 4 bases at J, with 14 bases between the two ends. The CDR3 spans 14 residues. DNA of the CDR3: TGCGCCAGCAGCCTCGCTGGACAGAGAGAGACCCAGTACTTC. Residues: CASSLAGQRETQYF.

Many counts were recorded for this clone. In DNA form, the CDR3 reads TGTGCCAGTGCGGCTAGCGGGGGGCGTCAGTATTTT. It encodes CASAASGGRQYF. J is TRBJ2-3 and V is TRBV19; TRBD2 matches at 11 bases. This CDR3 comprises 12 residues. Germline-derived CDR1 and CDR2 are LNHDA and SQIVND (reference sequence). V lost 8 bases to trimming and J lost 12 bases; unmatched junction nucleotides: 7.

This clone was found once. The rearrangement links TRBV5-1 to TRBJ2-2; D call uncertain. The CDR3 is made up of 14 amino acids. The V end lost 4 bases, the J end lost 0 bases, and 7 bases lay between the germline ends. From germline, CDR1 is SGHRS and CDR2 YFSETQ. CDR3 DNA sequence: TGCGCCAGCAGCCCCGGCTCGAACACCGGGGAGCTGTTTTTT. Translation gives CASSPGSNTGELFF. Supplemented by reference TRBV5-1 and TRBJ2-2, the full variable domain reads KAGVTQTPRYLIKTRGQQVTLSCSPISGHRSVSWYQQTPGQGLQFLFEYFSETQRNKGNFPGRFSGRQFSNSRSEMNVSTLELGDSALYLCASSPGSNTGELFFGEGSRLTVL.